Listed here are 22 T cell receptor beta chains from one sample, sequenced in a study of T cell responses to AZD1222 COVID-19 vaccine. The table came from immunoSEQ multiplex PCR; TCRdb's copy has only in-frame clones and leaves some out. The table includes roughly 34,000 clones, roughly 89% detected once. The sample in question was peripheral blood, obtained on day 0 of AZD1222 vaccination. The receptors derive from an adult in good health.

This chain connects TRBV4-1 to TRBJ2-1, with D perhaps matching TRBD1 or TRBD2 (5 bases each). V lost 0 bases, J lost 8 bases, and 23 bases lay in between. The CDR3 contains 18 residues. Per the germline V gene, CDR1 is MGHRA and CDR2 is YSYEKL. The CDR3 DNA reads TGCGCCAGCAGCCAAGACCTCGGACCGGGGCTGGGTATCGATGAGCAGTTCTTC. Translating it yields CASSQDLGPGLGIDEQFF.

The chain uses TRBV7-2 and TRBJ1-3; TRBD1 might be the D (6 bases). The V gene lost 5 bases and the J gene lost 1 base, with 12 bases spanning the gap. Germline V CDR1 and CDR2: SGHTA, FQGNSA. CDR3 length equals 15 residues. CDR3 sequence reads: CASSLTGLSGNTIYF. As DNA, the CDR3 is TGTGCCAGCAGCCTTACAGGGTTATCTGGAAACACCATATATTTT.

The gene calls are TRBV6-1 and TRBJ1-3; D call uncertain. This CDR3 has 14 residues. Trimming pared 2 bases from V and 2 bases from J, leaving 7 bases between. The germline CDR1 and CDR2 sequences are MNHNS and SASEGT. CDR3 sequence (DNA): TGTGCCAGCAGTGAACACACGACTGGAAACACCATATATTTT. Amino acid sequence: CASSEHTTGNTIYF.

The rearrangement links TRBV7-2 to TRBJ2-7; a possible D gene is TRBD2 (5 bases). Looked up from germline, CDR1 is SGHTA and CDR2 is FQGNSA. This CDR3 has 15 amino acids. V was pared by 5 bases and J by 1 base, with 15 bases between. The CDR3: CASSIGLASSYEQYF. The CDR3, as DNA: TGTGCCAGCAGCATAGGCTTAGCGTCTTCCTACGAGCAGTACTTC.

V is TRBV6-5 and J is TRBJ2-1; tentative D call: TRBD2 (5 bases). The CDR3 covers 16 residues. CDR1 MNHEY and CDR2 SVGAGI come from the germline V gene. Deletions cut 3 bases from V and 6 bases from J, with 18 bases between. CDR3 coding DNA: TGTGCCAGCAGTTATATCTCCCTGGACTCCAGCAATGAGCAGTTCTTC. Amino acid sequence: CASSYISLDSSNEQFF.

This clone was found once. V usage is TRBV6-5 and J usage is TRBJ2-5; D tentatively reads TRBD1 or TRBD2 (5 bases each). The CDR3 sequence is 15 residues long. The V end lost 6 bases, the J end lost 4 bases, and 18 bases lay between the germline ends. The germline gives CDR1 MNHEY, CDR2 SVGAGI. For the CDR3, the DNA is TGTGCCAGCAGCTTCGGGACGAACCGAGGAGAGACCCAGTACTTC. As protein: CASSFGTNRGETQYF.

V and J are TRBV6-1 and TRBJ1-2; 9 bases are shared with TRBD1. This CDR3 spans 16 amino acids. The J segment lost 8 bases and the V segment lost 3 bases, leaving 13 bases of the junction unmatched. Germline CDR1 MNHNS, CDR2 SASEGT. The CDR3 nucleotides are TGTGCCAGCAGTGACCTCACCCGGGACAGGGTGGAGGGCTACACCTTC. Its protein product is CASSDLTRDRVEGYTF.

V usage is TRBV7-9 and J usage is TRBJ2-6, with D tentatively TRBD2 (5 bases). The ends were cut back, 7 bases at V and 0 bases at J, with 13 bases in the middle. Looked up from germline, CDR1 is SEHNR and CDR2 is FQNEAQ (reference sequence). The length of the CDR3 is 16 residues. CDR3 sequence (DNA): TGTGCCAGCACCCTAGGGAGCCACTCTGGGGCCAACGTCCTGACTTTC. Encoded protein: CASTLGSHSGANVLTF.

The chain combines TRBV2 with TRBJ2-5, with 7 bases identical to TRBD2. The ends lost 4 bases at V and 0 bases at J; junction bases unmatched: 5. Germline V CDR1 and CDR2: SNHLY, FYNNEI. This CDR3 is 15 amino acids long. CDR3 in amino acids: CASSGGGGNQETQYF. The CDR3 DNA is TGTGCCAGCAGTGGAGGCGGGGGAAACCAAGAGACCCAGTACTTC.

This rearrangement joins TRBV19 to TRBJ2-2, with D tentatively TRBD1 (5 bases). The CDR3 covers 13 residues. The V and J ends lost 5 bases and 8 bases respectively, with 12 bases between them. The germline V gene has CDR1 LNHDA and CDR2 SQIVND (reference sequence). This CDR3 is CASSSGPAGELFF. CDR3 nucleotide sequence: TGTGCCAGTAGTTCAGGGCCGGCTGGGGAGCTGTTTTTT.

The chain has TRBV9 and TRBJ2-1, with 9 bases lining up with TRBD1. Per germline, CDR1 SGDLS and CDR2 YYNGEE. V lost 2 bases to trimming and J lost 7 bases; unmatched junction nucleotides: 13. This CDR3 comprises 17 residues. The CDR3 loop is CASSVYDEGGQGNEQFF. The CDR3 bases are TGTGCCAGCAGCGTGTACGACGAGGGGGGACAGGGAAATGAGCAGTTCTTC. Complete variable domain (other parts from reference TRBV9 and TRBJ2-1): DSGVTQTPKHLITATGQRVTLRCSPRSGDLSVYWYQQSLDQGLQFLIQYYNGEERAKGNILERFSAQQFPDLHSELNLSSLELGDSALYFCASSVYDEGGQGNEQFFGPGTRLTVL.

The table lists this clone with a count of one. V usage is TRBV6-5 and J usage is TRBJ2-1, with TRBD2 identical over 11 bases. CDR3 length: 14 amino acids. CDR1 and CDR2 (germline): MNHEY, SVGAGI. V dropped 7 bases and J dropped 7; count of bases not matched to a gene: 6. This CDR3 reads CASTGTSGVNEQFF. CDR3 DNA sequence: TGTGCCAGCACCGGGACTAGCGGCGTTAATGAGCAGTTCTTC.

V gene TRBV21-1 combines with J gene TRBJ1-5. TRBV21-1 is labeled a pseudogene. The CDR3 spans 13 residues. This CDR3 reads CASRGCLNQPQHF. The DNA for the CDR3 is TGTGCCAGCAGGGGGTGTCTTAATCAGCCCCAGCATTTT.

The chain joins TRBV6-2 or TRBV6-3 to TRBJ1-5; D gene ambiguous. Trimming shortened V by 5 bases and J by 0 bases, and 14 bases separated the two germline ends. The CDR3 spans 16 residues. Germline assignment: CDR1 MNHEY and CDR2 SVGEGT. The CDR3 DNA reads TGTGCCAGCAGTCGACCCGAACCTTATAGCAATCAGCCCCAGCATTTT. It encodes CASSRPEPYSNQPQHF.

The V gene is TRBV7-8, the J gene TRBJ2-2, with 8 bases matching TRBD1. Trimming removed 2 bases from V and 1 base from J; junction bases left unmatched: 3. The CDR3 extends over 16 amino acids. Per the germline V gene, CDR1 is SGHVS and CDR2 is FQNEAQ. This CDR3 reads CASSLRQGRNTGELFF. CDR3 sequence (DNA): TGTGCCAGCAGCTTACGACAGGGGAGGAACACCGGGGAGCTGTTTTTT.

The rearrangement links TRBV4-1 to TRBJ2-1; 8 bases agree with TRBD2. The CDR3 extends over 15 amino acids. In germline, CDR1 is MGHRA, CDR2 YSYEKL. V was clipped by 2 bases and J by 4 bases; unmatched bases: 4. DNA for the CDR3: TGCGCCAGCAGCCAAACGGGAGGGATGTACAATGAGCAGTTCTTC. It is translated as CASSQTGGMYNEQFF.

CDR3 in DNA: TGTGCCAGCTTCATCAGGGTTGGGGCCAACGTCCTGACTTTC. This sequence encodes CASFIRVGANVLTF. This chain uses TRBV18 with TRBJ2-6; D might be TRBD1 (5 bases). Trimming stripped 7 bases from V and 3 bases from J, with 10 bases between. The CDR3 contains 14 residues. Germline V gives CDR1 KGHSH, CDR2 LQKENI.

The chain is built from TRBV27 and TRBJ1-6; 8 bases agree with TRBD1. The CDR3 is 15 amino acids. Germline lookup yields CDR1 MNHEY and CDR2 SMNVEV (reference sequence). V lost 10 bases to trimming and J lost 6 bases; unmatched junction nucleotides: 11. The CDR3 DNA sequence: TGTGCCACCAAGGGTGATGGACAGGGTAATTCACCCCTCCACTTT. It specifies CATKGDGQGNSPLHF.

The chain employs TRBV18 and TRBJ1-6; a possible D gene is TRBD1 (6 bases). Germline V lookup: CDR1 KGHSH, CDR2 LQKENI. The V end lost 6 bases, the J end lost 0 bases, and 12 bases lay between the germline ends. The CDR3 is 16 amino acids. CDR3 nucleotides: TGTGCCAGCTCGATTACAGGGAGCTCCTATAATTCACCCCTCCACTTT. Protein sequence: CASSITGSSYNSPLHF. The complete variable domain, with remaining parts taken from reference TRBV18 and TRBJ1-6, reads NAGVMQNPRHLVRRRGQEARLRCSPMKGHSHVYWYRQLPEEGLKFMVYLQKENIIDESGMPKERFSAEFPKEGPSILRIQQVVRGDSAAYFCASSITGSSYNSPLHFGNGTRLTVT.

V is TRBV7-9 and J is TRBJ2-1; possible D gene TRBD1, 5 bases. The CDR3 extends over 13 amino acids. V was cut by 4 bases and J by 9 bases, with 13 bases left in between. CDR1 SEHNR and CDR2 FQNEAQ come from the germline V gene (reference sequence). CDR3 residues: CASSSVGAGEQFF. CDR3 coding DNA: TGTGCCAGCAGCTCGGTAGGGGCAGGTGAGCAGTTCTTC.

The DNA of the CDR3 is TGTGCCAGCAGCAGTTCCCGCGAGCAGTACTTC. This encodes CASSSSREQYF. The genes are TRBV5-5 and TRBJ2-7; D not resolved. The CDR3 sequence is 11 residues long. V was shortened by 4 bases and J by 6 bases, with 8 bases between the two germline ends. Germline loops: CDR1 SGHKS, CDR2 YYEKEE (reference sequence).

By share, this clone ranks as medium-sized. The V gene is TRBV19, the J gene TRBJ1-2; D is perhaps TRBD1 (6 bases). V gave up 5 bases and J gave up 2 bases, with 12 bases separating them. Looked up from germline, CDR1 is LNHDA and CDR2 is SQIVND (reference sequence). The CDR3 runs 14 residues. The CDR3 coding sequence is TGTGCCAGTAGTTCACAGAGGGGGAACTATGGCTACACCTTC. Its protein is CASSSQRGNYGYTF.